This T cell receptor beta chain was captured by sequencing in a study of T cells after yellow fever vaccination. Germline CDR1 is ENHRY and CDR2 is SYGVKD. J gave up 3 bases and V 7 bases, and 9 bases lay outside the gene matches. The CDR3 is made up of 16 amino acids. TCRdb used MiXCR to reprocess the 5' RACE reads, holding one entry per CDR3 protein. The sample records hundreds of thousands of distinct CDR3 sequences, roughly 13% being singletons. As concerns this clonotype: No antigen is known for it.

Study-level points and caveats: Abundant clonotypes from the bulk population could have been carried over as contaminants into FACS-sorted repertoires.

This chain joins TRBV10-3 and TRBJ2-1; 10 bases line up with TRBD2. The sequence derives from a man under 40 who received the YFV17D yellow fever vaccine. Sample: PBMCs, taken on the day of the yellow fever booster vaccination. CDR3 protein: CAIMPAGGPGYNEQFF. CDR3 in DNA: TGTGCCATCATGCCAGCGGGAGGGCCGGGCTACAATGAGCAGTTCTTC.